This TCR beta chain was observed in a study of cytomegalovirus exposure and HLA in healthy donors. This PCR relied on a set of 60 Vbeta primers and 13 Jbeta primers. Assay used: immunoSEQ multiplex PCR; TCRdb lists only in-frame clones, some missing. The sample has about 100,000 clones, around 68% seen once; the top ten hold about 4.3%. This CDR3 contains 15 residues. Unmatched junction bases numbered 7, after V lost 4 bases and J lost 2 bases. CDR1 MGHDK and CDR2 SYGVNS come from the germline V gene. The chain employs TRBV25-1 and TRBJ1-2; 7 nucleotides match TRBD1. Sequences were obtained from PBMCs. This receptor was obtained from a human donor in good health. CDR3 coding DNA: TGTGCCAGCAGTGGATACAGGGGAGCGAACTATGGCTACACCTTC. Its translation: CASSGYRGANYGYTF.